This is a list of T cell receptor beta chains from one sample in a study of cytomegalovirus exposure and HLA in healthy donors. Sequencing used immunoSEQ multiplex PCR; TCRdb keeps in-frame clones, though not all of them. The sample has some 150,000 clones, roughly 79% seen once. The sample taken for sequencing was PBMCs. The receptor set was obtained from a woman aged 30 to 39 in good health and CMV-seropositive. The CDR3 runs from the conserved cysteine through the conserved F or W. Fields, in order: V gene, D gene, J gene, clone size, CDR3 protein, CDR3 DNA. The D gene is left open where the match is weak. A row's size may be missing; if present it is once, few, many or a size class.

>TRBV5-4|.|TRBJ2-5|.
CASSFIQETQYF
TGTGCCAGCAGCTTTATCCAAGAGACCCAGTACTTC
>TRBV6-6|TRBD1|TRBJ2-2|.
CASSFTGGIGELFF
TGTGCCAGCAGCTTTACAGGGGGCATCGGGGAGCTGTTTTTT
>TRBV15|.|TRBJ2-7|once
CATSRDPSSYEQYF
TGTGCCACCAGCAGAGATCCTTCTAGTTACGAGCAGTACTTC
>TRBV5-6|TRBD1|TRBJ2-7|.
CASSRTGGSYEQYF
TGTGCCAGCAGCCGGACAGGGGGTTCCTACGAGCAGTACTTC
>TRBV30|.|TRBJ1-2|.
CASVYQNYGGYTF
TGTGCCAGCGTATATCAGAATTATGGAGGCTACACCTTC
>TRBV28|.|TRBJ1-2|few
CASSQLTGSYGYTF
TGTGCCAGCAGTCAATTGACAGGCTCTTATGGCTACACCTTC
>TRBV12-5|TRBD2|TRBJ2-7|.
CASGPGQAGSYEQYF
TGTGCTAGTGGTCCCGGACAAGCGGGAAGCTACGAGCAGTACTTC
>TRBV19|TRBD1|TRBJ2-7|.
CASSSLRQGLYEQYF
TGTGCCAGTAGTTCACTCAGACAGGGGCTCTACGAGCAGTACTTC
>TRBV9|.|TRBJ2-7|.
CASSAAGAWEQYF
TGTGCCAGCAGCGCCGCAGGCGCCTGGGAGCAGTACTTC
>TRBV2|.|TRBJ1-5|.
CASSENLSHQPQHF
TGTGCCAGCAGTGAAAACCTATCCCACCAGCCCCAGCATTTT
>TRBV18|TRBD1|TRBJ1-5|.
CASSGDRGGQPQHF
TGTGCCAGCTCAGGCGACAGGGGTGGTCAGCCCCAGCATTTT
>TRBV30|TRBD1|TRBJ1-2|.
CAWRDRGFPSYGYTF
TGTGCCTGGAGGGACAGGGGGTTCCCCTCCTATGGCTACACCTTC
>TRBV30|.|TRBJ2-5|.
CASHARGGAQETQYF
TGTGCCTCCCACGCCCGTGGAGGGGCCCAAGAGACCCAGTACTTC
>TRBV7-9|TRBD1|TRBJ1-2|.
CASSAQGAHYGYTF
TGTGCCAGCAGCGCTCAGGGGGCTCACTATGGCTACACCTTC
>TRBV18|.|TRBJ2-3|once
CASSPAFDTDTQYF
TGTGCCAGCTCACCAGCGTTTGACACAGATACGCAGTATTTT
>TRBV29-1|TRBD1|TRBJ1-5|once
CSVGQGRNQPQHF
TGCAGCGTGGGACAGGGTCGTAATCAGCCCCAGCATTTT
>TRBV5-4|.|TRBJ1-3|.
CASSRQSGNTIYF
TGTGCCAGCAGTAGACAGTCTGGAAACACCATATATTTT
>TRBV5-6|TRBD1|TRBJ2-7|.
CASSFRTGTGLFYEQYF
TGTGCCAGCAGCTTTCGGACCGGGACAGGGCTTTTCTACGAGCAGTACTTC
>TRBV27|.|TRBJ1-2|.
CASSLRVAPVGGYGYTF
TGTGCCAGCAGTTTAAGGGTGGCCCCAGTGGGGGGCTATGGCTACACCTTC
>TRBV11-2|.|TRBJ2-2|.
CASSLVSGSNTGELFF
TGTGCCAGCAGCTTAGTATCGGGGAGTAACACCGGGGAGCTGTTTTTT
>TRBV7-2|TRBD1|TRBJ1-1|.
CASSLPGRTGIEAFF
TGTGCCAGCAGCCTACCGGGCAGGACAGGGATTGAAGCTTTCTTT
>TRBV6-5|TRBD2|TRBJ2-3|.
CASSYSGGGTDTQYF
TGTGCCAGCAGTTACTCTGGGGGGGGAACAGATACGCAGTATTTT
>TRBV15|TRBD1|TRBJ2-5|.
CATSSYGQAQETQYF
TGTGCCACCAGCAGTTACGGACAGGCCCAAGAGACCCAGTACTTC
>TRBV7-8|TRBD2|TRBJ2-7|.
CASLSGRLSYEQYF
TGTGCCAGCCTTAGCGGGAGGTTGTCCTACGAGCAGTACTTC
>TRBV29-1|TRBD1|TRBJ1-5|.
CSVVDDRGSQPQHF
TGCAGCGTTGTTGACGACAGGGGAAGCCAGCCCCAGCATTTT
>TRBV2|.|TRBJ1-2|.
CASSPEMTADYGYTF
TGTGCCAGCAGTCCCGAAATGACAGCCGACTATGGCTACACCTTC
>TRBV7-7|TRBD1|TRBJ2-2|.
CASSSRTGNTGELFF
TGTGCCAGCAGCTCGCGGACAGGCAACACCGGGGAGCTGTTTTTT
>TRBV9|TRBD2|TRBJ2-7|few
CASSVSGGSYEQYF
TGTGCCAGCAGCGTGAGCGGGGGCTCCTACGAGCAGTACTTC
>TRBV19|.|TRBJ2-5|once
CASSIVGGALQETQYF
TGTGCCAGTAGTATAGTGGGGGGGGCACTCCAAGAGACCCAGTACTTC
>TRBV15|TRBD1|TRBJ2-5|.
CATRAGTGNVETQYF
TGTGCCACCAGGGCCGGGACAGGAAACGTGGAGACCCAGTACTTC
>TRBV18|TRBD2|TRBJ2-7|few
CASSPGPGGASYEQYF
TGTGCCAGCTCACCCGGTCCGGGGGGTGCCTCCTACGAGCAGTACTTC
>TRBV14|.|TRBJ1-2|once
CASSQAAGGFYGYTF
TGTGCCAGCAGCCAAGCTGCGGGGGGCTTCTATGGCTACACCTTC
>TRBV7-2|.|TRBJ2-2|.
CASRSDRNTGELFF
TGTGCCAGCAGATCGGACAGGAACACCGGGGAGCTGTTTTTT
>TRBV5-4|.|TRBJ2-7|.
CASSLAGVRYEQYF
TGTGCCAGCAGCTTGGCAGGGGTGAGGTACGAGCAGTACTTC
>TRBV2|.|TRBJ1-2|.
CASSVEGNYGYTF
TGTGCCAGCAGTGTCGAGGGTAACTATGGCTACACCTTC
>TRBV5-1|.|TRBJ2-3|.
CASSLIGDTQYF
TGCGCCAGCAGCTTAATCGGAGATACGCAGTATTTT
>TRBV28|.|TRBJ2-7|.
CASSSPYEQYF
TGTGCCAGCAGTTCCCCGTACGAGCAGTACTTC
>TRBV6-5|.|TRBJ1-2|.
CASSNTRGYGYTF
TGTGCCAGCAGTAATACGAGGGGGTATGGCTACACCTTC
>TRBV29-1|TRBD1|TRBJ2-7|.
CSVDRGLEQYF
TGCAGCGTGGACAGGGGGCTCGAGCAGTACTTC
>TRBV5-1|.|TRBJ2-1|.
CASSLERPTYNEQFF
TGCGCCAGCAGCTTGGAAAGGCCGACTTACAATGAGCAGTTCTTC
>TRBV5-6|.|TRBJ1-1|once
CASSLVQGPEAFF
TGTGCCAGCAGCTTGGTACAGGGACCTGAAGCTTTCTTT
>TRBV19|TRBD1|TRBJ2-7|.
CASRETGTGGYEQYF
TGTGCCAGTAGGGAAACCGGGACAGGGGGCTACGAGCAGTACTTC
>TRBV28|TRBD1|TRBJ1-2|few
CASSPGQGFSDYTF
TGTGCCAGCAGTCCGGGACAGGGTTTTTCCGACTACACCTTC
>TRBV10-2|TRBD1|TRBJ1-5|.
CASRETGSGQPQHF
TGCGCCAGCAGGGAGACAGGGTCCGGACAGCCCCAGCATTTT
>TRBV7-9|TRBD1|TRBJ2-2|few
CASSFDRGFTGELFF
TGTGCCAGCAGCTTTGACAGGGGCTTCACCGGGGAGCTGTTTTTT
>TRBV4-3|.|TRBJ1-1|.
CASSLRTANTEAFF
TGCGCCAGCAGCCTTCGGACAGCTAACACTGAAGCTTTCTTT
>TRBV6-1|TRBD1|TRBJ1-4|few
CASSPGTENEKLFF
TGTGCCAGCAGTCCCGGGACAGAAAATGAAAAACTGTTTTTT
>TRBV6-1|TRBD1|TRBJ2-3|.
CASIPVTGSDTQYF
TGTGCCAGCATTCCGGTGACAGGGTCCGATACGCAGTATTTT
>TRBV5-4|.|TRBJ2-5|.
CASSQGGGSETQYF
TGTGCCAGCAGCCAGGGAGGGGGATCGGAGACCCAGTACTTC
>TRBV7-9|TRBD2|TRBJ2-3|.
CASSLIGTTTDTQYF
TGTGCCAGCAGCTTAATCGGGACTACGACAGATACGCAGTATTTT
>TRBV7-2|.|TRBJ1-1|.
CASSLNGGRTEAFF
TGTGCCAGCAGCCTAAACGGGGGGCGAACTGAAGCTTTCTTT
>TRBV5-4|TRBD1|TRBJ2-5|.
CASSRQTGGQGQETQYF
TGTGCCAGCAGCCGTCAGACTGGCGGACAGGGCCAAGAGACCCAGTACTTC
>TRBV6-1|.|TRBJ1-2|.
CASSESLLFHYGYTF
TGTGCCAGCAGTGAATCTCTATTGTTCCACTATGGCTACACCTTC